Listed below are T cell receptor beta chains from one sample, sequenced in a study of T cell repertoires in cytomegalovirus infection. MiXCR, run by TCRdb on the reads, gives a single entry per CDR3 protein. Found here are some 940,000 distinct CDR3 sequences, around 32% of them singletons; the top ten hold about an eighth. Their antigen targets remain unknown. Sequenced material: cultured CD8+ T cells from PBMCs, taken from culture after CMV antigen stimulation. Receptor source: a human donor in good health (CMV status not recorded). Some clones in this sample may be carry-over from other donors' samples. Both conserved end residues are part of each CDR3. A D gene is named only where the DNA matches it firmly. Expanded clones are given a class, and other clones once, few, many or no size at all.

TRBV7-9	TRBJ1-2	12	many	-	CASSLFEYGYTF	TGTGCCAGCAGCTTATTTGAATATGGCTACACCTTC
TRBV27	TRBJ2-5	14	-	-	CASSFTGAGETQYF	TGTGCCAGCAGTTTTACGGGGGCGGGGGAGACCCAGTACTTC
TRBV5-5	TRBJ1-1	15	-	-	CASSLFRGPYPEAFF	TGTGCCAGCAGCTTGTTCAGGGGTCCCTATCCTGAAGCTTTCTTT
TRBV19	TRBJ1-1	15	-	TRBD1	CASSAWGTGETEAFF	TGTGCCAGTAGTGCGTGGGGGACAGGGGAAACTGAAGCTTTCTTT
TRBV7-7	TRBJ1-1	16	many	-	CASSPLLTGGATEAFF	TGTGCTAGCAGTCCCCTCCTAACCGGAGGGGCCACTGAAGCTTTCTTT
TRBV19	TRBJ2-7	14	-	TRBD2	CATSFSGDSYEQYF	TGTGCCACCTCGTTTAGCGGGGACTCCTACGAGCAGTACTTC
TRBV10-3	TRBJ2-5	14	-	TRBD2	CAISPREGRETQYF	TGTGCCATCAGTCCTAGGGAGGGTAGAGAGACCCAGTACTTC
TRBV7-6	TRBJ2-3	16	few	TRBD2	CASIGLAGGTTDTQYF	TGTGCCAGCATCGGACTAGCGGGGGGTACCACAGATACGCAGTATTTT
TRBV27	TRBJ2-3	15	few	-	CASSLRSVSTDTQYF	TGTGCCAGCAGTTTGAGGAGTGTAAGCACAGATACGCAGTATTTT
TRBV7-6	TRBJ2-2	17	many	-	CASSLEGGRGGTGELFF	TGTGCCAGCAGCTTAGAGGGAGGCAGGGGCGGCACCGGGGAGCTGTTTTTT
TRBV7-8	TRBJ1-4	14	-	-	CASSLASGGEKLFF	TGTGCCAGCAGCTTAGCGTCAGGAGGGGAAAAACTGTTTTTT
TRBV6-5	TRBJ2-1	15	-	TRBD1	CVSSYGTGAINEQFF	TGTGTCAGCAGTTATGGGACAGGGGCAATCAATGAGCAGTTCTTC
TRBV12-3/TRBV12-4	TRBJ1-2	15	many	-	CASSSPTRANYGYTF	TGTGCCAGCAGTTCCCCGACAAGAGCTAACTATGGCTACACCTTC
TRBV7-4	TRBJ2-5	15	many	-	CASSNPQGKKETQYF	TGTGCCAGCAGCAACCCACAGGGAAAGAAGGAGACCCAGTACTTC
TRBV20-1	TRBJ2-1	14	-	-	CSAQSLLLQNEQFF	TGCAGTGCCCAGTCCCTGCTCCTACAGAATGAGCAGTTCTTC
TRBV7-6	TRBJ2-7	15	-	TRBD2	CASSSTSGAPYEQYF	TGTGCCAGCAGCTCGACTAGCGGGGCACCCTACGAGCAGTACTTC
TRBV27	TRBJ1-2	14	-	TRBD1	CPSQPGQGIDGYTF	TGTCCCAGCCAACCGGGACAGGGAATAGATGGCTACACCTTC
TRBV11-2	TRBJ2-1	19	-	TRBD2	CASSLALPTSGGPFGEQFF	TGTGCCAGCAGCTTAGCCCTCCCGACTAGCGGGGGCCCTTTTGGTGAGCAGTTCTTC
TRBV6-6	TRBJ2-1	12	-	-	CASSSSEREQFF	TGTGCCAGCAGTTCTTCAGAGCGGGAGCAGTTCTTC
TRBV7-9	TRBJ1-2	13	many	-	CASSLARAEGYTF	TGTGCCAGCAGCTTAGCGAGGGCAGAAGGCTACACCTTC
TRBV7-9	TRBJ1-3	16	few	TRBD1	CASSARTGSSGNTIYF	TGTGCCAGCAGCGCCCGGACAGGGAGCTCTGGAAACACCATATATTTT
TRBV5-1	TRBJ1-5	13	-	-	CASSLSEAEPQHF	TGCGCCAGCAGCTTGTCAGAAGCGGAGCCCCAGCATTTT
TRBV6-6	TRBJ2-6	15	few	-	CASSSDVPGANVLTF	TGTGCCAGCAGTTCGGACGTACCTGGGGCCAACGTCCTGACTTTC
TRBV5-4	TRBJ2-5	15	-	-	CASSLDGRWEETQYF	TGTGCCAGCAGCTTGGACGGGCGCTGGGAAGAGACCCAGTACTTC
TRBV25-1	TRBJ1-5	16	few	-	CASSESRVFGNQPQHF	TGTGCCAGCAGTGAATCGAGGGTCTTCGGCAATCAGCCCCAGCATTTT
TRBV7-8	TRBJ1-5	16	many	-	CASSAAGREGNQPQHF	TGTGCCAGCAGCGCCGCGGGGAGGGAAGGCAATCAGCCCCAGCATTTT
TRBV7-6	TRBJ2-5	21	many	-	CASSLSNPGQSKPPYQETQYF	TGTGCCAGCAGCTTGTCGAACCCCGGACAGTCTAAGCCCCCATACCAAGAGACCCAGTACTTC
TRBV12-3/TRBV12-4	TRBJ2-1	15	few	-	CASSPWGGDNNEQFF	TGTGCCAGCAGCCCTTGGGGGGGCGACAACAATGAGCAGTTCTTC
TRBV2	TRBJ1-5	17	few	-	CASRARGQVTYNQPQHF	TGTGCCAGCAGAGCGCGGGGCCAGGTCACCTACAATCAGCCCCAGCATTTT
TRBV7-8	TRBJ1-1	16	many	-	CASSSAGASGNTEAFF	TGTGCCAGCAGCAGTGCGGGGGCGAGTGGGAACACTGAAGCTTTCTTT
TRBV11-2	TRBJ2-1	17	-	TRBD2	CANSLWTSGGRDNEQFF	TGTGCCAACAGCTTATGGACTAGCGGGGGTCGCGACAATGAGCAGTTCTTC
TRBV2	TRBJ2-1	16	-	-	CASSEVGRAPYNEQFF	TGTGCCAGCAGTGAAGTGGGTAGGGCACCATACAATGAGCAGTTCTTC
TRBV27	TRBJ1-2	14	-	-	CASSLRGTAYGYTF	TGTGCCAGCAGTTTGAGGGGGACGGCCTATGGCTACACCTTC
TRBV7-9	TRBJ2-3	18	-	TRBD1	CASSTTRGTGFDTDTQYF	TGTGCCAGCAGCACTACTCGAGGGACAGGATTTGACACAGATACGCAGTATTTT
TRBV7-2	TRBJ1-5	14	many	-	CASSLGGVYQPQHF	TGTGCCAGCAGCTTAGGGGGGGTCTATCAGCCCCAGCATTTT
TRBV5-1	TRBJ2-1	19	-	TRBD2	CASSPLGASGHSSYNEQFF	TGCGCCAGCAGCCCCCTAGGGGCTAGCGGGCACTCATCCTACAATGAGCAGTTCTTC
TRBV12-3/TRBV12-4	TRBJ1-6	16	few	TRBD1	CASSFGTGGYNSPLHF	TGTGCCAGCAGTTTCGGGACAGGGGGCTATAATTCACCCCTCCACTTT
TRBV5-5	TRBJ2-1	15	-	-	CASSLRRDFYNEQFF	TGTGCCAGCAGCTTACGACGGGATTTCTACAATGAGCAGTTCTTC
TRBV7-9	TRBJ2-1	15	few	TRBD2	CASSPRTSGGHEQFF	TGTGCCAGCAGCCCCCGGACTAGCGGGGGCCATGAGCAGTTCTTC
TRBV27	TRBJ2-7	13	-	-	CASSSGTLYEQYF	TGTGCCAGCAGTTCAGGGACCCTCTACGAGCAGTACTTC
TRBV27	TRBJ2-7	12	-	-	CASRGAIDEQYF	TGTGCCAGCCGGGGTGCGATTGACGAGCAGTACTTC
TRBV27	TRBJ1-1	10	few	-	CASHQPEAFF	TGTGCCAGCCATCAACCTGAAGCTTTCTTT
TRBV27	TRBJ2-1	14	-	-	CASSLGAPMNEQFF	TGTGCCAGCAGTTTAGGGGCCCCTATGAATGAGCAGTTCTTC
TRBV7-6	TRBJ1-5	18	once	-	CASSLVGRRGDPNQAQHF	TGTGCCAGCAGCTTAGTCGGGCGGCGGGGGGATCCCAATCAGGCCCAACATTTT
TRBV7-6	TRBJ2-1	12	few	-	CASSPKHNEQFF	TGTGCCAGCAGCCCCAAGCACAATGAGCAGTTCTTC
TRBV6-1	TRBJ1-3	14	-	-	CASSEWGSGTTIYF	TGTGCCAGCAGTGAATGGGGATCTGGAACCACCATATATTTT
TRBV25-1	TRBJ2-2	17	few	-	CASSESPDGGGTGELFF	TGTGCCAGCAGTGAATCCCCGGACGGTGGGGGCACCGGGGAGCTGTTTTTT
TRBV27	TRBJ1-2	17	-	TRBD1	CASSLSPGQGAWYGYTF	TGTGCCAGCAGTTTATCCCCCGGACAGGGGGCATGGTATGGCTACACCTTC
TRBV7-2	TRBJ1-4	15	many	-	CASSLRGDAYEKLFF	TGTGCCAGCAGCTTAAGAGGGGACGCGTATGAAAAACTGTTTTTT
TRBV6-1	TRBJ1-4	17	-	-	CASSESRLGGRSEKLFF	TGTGCCAGCAGTGAATCCCGGTTAGGAGGGAGAAGTGAAAAACTGTTTTTT
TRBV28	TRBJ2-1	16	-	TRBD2	CASSQISGGADNEQFF	TGTGCCAGCAGTCAGATTAGCGGGGGGGCTGACAATGAGCAGTTCTTC
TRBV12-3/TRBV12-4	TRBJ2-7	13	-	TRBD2	CASSVASGYEQYF	TGTGCCAGCAGTGTAGCTAGCGGCTACGAGCAGTACTTC
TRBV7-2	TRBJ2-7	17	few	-	CASSLKGVPPFRYEQYF	TGTGCCAGCAGTCTTAAGGGCGTCCCGCCTTTCCGCTACGAGCAGTACTTC
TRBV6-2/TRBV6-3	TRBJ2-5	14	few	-	CASSYTRAQETQYF	TGTGCCAGCAGTTACACGCGGGCCCAAGAGACCCAGTACTTC
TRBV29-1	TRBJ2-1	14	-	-	CSVAGGGSYNEQFF	TGCAGCGTTGCCGGGGGTGGCTCCTACAATGAGCAGTTCTTC
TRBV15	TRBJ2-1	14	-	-	CATSRPGQHNEQFF	TGTGCCACCAGCAGACCAGGACAGCACAATGAGCAGTTCTTC
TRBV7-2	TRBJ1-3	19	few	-	CASSFKHFSQGGSGNTIYF	TGTGCCAGCAGCTTTAAGCACTTCTCACAGGGAGGGTCGGGAAACACCATATATTTT
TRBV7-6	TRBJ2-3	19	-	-	CASSLEVAIVGLGTDTQYF	TGTGCCAGCAGCTTAGAGGTGGCGATAGTGGGGCTAGGCACAGATACGCAGTATTTT
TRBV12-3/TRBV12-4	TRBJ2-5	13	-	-	CASDQGSGETQYF	TGTGCCAGCGACCAGGGTTCCGGGGAGACCCAGTACTTC
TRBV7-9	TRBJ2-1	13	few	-	CASSLQQSPEQFF	TGTGCCAGCAGCTTACAACAGTCTCCTGAGCAGTTCTTC